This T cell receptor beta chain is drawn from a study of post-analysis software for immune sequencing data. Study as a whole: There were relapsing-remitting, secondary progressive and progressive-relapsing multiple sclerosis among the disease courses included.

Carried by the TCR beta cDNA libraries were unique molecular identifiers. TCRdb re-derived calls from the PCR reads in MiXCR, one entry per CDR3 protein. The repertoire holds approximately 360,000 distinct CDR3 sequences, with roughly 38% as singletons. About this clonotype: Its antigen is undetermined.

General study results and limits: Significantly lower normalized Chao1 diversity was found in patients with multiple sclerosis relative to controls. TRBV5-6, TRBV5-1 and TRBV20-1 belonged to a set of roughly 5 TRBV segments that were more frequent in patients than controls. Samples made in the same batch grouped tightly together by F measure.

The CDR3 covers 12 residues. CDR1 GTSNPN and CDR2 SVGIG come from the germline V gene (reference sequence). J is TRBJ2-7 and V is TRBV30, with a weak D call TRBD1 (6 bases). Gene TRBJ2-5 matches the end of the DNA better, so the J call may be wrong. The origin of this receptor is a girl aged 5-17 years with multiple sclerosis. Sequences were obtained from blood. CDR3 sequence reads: CAWGTGSETQYF. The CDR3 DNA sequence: TGTGCCTGGGGTACAGGGTCAGAGACCCAGTACTTC.